This T cell receptor (beta chain) is from a study of cytomegalovirus exposure and HLA in healthy donors. General observations from the study: Relative to the approximately 670-donor mean, N-insertions were reportedly fewer in an Asian-associated ancestry cluster in a later analysis.

Deletions cut 3 bases from V and 5 bases from J, with 7 bases between. The CDR3 contains 13 residues. CDR1 is SGHAT and CDR2 is FQNNGV in the germline V gene. Vbeta (60) and Jbeta (13) primers were used in the PCR. Assay: immunoSEQ multiplex PCR; the TCRdb copy retains only in-frame clones and omits some. The repertoire holds about 190,000 clones, with approximately 80% as singletons. Worth noting for this clone: Its antigen is as yet unknown.

The clonotype comes from a woman aged 45-60 years in good health and CMV-seropositive. What was sequenced was PBMCs. The chain has TRBV11-2 and TRBJ2-2, with D possibly TRBD1 on 6 matching bases. The CDR3 DNA is TGTGCCAGCAGCTTGCAGGGGACCGGGGAGCTGTTTTTT. Residues: CASSLQGTGELFF. Full variable domain (remainder filled in from reference TRBV11-2 and TRBJ2-2): EAGVAQSPRYKIIEKRQSVAFWCNPISGHATLYWYQQILGQGPKLLIQFQNNGVVDDSQLPKDRFSAERLKGVDSTLKIQPAKLEDSAVYLCASSLQGTGELFFGEGSRLTVL.